One and the same sample provided the 17 T cell receptor beta chains below, sequenced in a study of siplizumab effects on memory and regulatory T cells. Here immunoSEQ multiplex PCR was the method, and the copy in TCRdb shows in-frame clones only, minus some. The profile shows about 91,000 clones, approximately 93% of them singletons. Sample: CD8+ T cells sorted from blood. The source is a human donor in good health.

The chain employs TRBV19 and TRBJ2-1, with 13 bases aligning to TRBD2. From germline, CDR1 is LNHDA and CDR2 SQIVND (reference sequence). Germline trimming cut 5 bases from V and 4 bases from J; bases unmatched to any gene: 8. The CDR3 runs 17 residues. The CDR3 here is CASSVTSGGPGYNEQFF. In DNA form, the CDR3 reads TGTGCCAGTAGTGTGACTAGCGGGGGGCCGGGGTACAATGAGCAGTTCTTC.

The rearrangement joins TRBV28 to TRBJ1-2; D is undetermined. The germline V and J ends were trimmed by 2 bases and 6 bases, with 10 bases remaining between them. This CDR3 has 13 residues. In germline, CDR1 is MDHEN, CDR2 SYDVKM. The CDR3 loop reads CASSLKEVDGYTF. The CDR3 DNA is TGTGCCAGCAGTTTAAAGGAGGTCGATGGCTACACCTTC.

The sample holds one count of this clone. The V gene is TRBV27, the J gene TRBJ2-7; 7 bases fit TRBD2. The germline gives CDR1 MNHEY, CDR2 SMNVEV (reference sequence). After removal of 5 bases from V and 2 bases from J, the junction contained 12 bases not matched to a gene. CDR3 size: 16 residues. This CDR3 reads CASSPLGTGGTYEQYF. The CDR3 bases are TGTGCCAGCAGTCCTCTGGGGACGGGAGGCACCTACGAGCAGTACTTC.

This chain links TRBV7-2 with TRBJ2-5; the D gene could be TRBD1 or TRBD2 (5 bases each). The V and J ends lost 1 base and 2 bases respectively, with 14 bases between them. Germline V gene sequence: CDR1 SGHTA, CDR2 FQGNSA. This CDR3 has 16 amino acids. This CDR3 reads CASSLGIWGRQETQYF. The DNA of the CDR3 is TGTGCCAGCAGCTTAGGTATCTGGGGACGGCAAGAGACCCAGTACTTC.

As regards this clone: This CDR3 is also generated by other DNA sequences in the sample. The chain joins TRBV5-6 to TRBJ2-7; D uncertain. Trimming pared 0 bases from V and 6 bases from J, leaving 7 bases between. The CDR3 length is 12 residues. CDR1 and CDR2 (germline): SGHDT, YYEEEE. The CDR3 DNA reads as TGTGCCAGCAGCTTGGGGGGTTTCGAGCAGTACTTC. It codes for CASSLGGFEQYF. Variable domain in full (rest from reference TRBV5-6 and TRBJ2-7): DAGVTQSPTHLIKTRGQQVTLRCSPKSGHDTVSWYQQALGQGPQFIFQYYEEEERQRGNFPDRFSGHQFPNYSSELNVNALLLGDSALYLCASSLGGFEQYFGPGTRLTVT.

V usage is TRBV6-5 and J usage is TRBJ1-2; possibly TRBD1 for D (5 bases). The CDR3 has 13 amino acids. Trimming took off 8 bases at V and 8 bases at J, with 18 bases between the two ends. Germline V gene data show CDR1 as MNHEY and CDR2 as SVGAGI. The CDR3 loop reads CASGTGVGNGYTF. CDR3 DNA: TGTGCCAGCGGGACGGGGGTCGGAAACGGCTACACCTTC.

The rearrangement uses TRBV4-2 and TRBJ1-3; D might be TRBD1 (6 bases). Germline V gene lookup returns CDR1 LGHNA and CDR2 YNFKEQ. The germline V and J ends were trimmed by 1 base and 4 bases, with 11 bases remaining between them. This CDR3 is built from 15 residues. CDR3 residues: CASSQAGGRGNTIYF. The CDR3 DNA reads as TGTGCCAGCAGCCAAGCGGGGGGCAGGGGAAACACCATATATTTT.

V usage is TRBV19 and J usage is TRBJ1-3, with TRBD1 as a possible D gene (6 bases). Trimming shortened V by 2 bases and J by 0 bases, and 11 bases separated the two germline ends. Germline values: CDR1 LNHDA, CDR2 SQIVND (reference sequence). The CDR3 has 16 amino acids. The CDR3 DNA is TGTGCCAGTAGTATACTCGCACAGGGCTCTGGAAACACCATATATTTT. Translating gives CASSILAQGSGNTIYF.

The chain is built from TRBV7-9 and TRBJ2-7; TRBD1 might be the D (6 bases). The CDR3 consists of 14 residues. In germline, CDR1 is SEHNR, CDR2 FQNEAQ (reference sequence). Between the trimmed V and J ends, which lost 4 bases and 3 bases, there was a span of 13 bases. The CDR3 DNA sequence: TGTGCCAGCAGCTCCTCCCGGGACAACTACGAGCAGTACTTC. Translated: CASSSSRDNYEQYF.

This chain connects TRBV27 to TRBJ2-5; tentatively, D is TRBD2 (6 bases). CDR3 length: 13 residues. V dropped 3 bases and J dropped 5 bases, with 10 bases sitting between them. The germline V gene encodes CDR1 MNHEY and CDR2 SMNVEV (reference sequence). CDR3 DNA: TGTGCCAGCAGTTTTGGAGGGTCCGAGACCCAGTACTTC. This codes for CASSFGGSETQYF.

The chain joins TRBV4-3 to TRBJ1-1, with D uncertain. This CDR3 contains 15 residues. The germline gives CDR1 LGHNA, CDR2 YSLEER. V lost 4 bases and J lost 11, with 23 bases in between. CDR3 bases: TGCGCCAGCAGCCTCCAAGCACGGGCTCCGAGGGAGGCTTTCTTT. Translated: CASSLQARAPREAFF.

J is TRBJ1-4 and V is TRBV7-9, with D possibly TRBD1 on 5 matching bases. The CDR3 contains 15 residues. CDR1 and CDR2 from the germline V gene are SEHNR and FQNEAQ (reference sequence). Trimming removed 1 base from V and 0 bases from J, with 6 bases in between. The DNA for the CDR3 is TGTGCCAGCAGCTTAGAGACAGCAACTAATGAAAAACTGTTTTTT. As protein: CASSLETATNEKLFF.

This chain connects TRBV19 to TRBJ1-1, with D possibly matching TRBD1 (5 bases). Trimming shortened V by 7 bases and J by 3 bases, and 24 bases separated the two germline ends. The CDR3 covers 17 residues. CDR1 is LNHDA and CDR2 is SQIVND in the germline V gene (reference sequence). The CDR3 protein is CASTTLSGAPGDTEAFF. For the CDR3, the DNA is TGTGCCAGTACCACCCTAAGTGGAGCCCCGGGGGACACTGAAGCTTTCTTT.

This rearrangement joins TRBV7-6 to TRBJ1-5, with 9 bases lining up with TRBD1. This CDR3 comprises 14 residues. The trim removed 5 bases at V and 7 bases at J, leaving 6 bases unmatched. CDR1 and CDR2 (germline): SGHVS, FNYEAQ. CDR3: CASSEQGAWQPQHF. CDR3 DNA: TGTGCCAGCAGCGAACAGGGGGCCTGGCAGCCCCAGCATTTT.

The genes are TRBV30 and TRBJ2-7; the D gene is possibly TRBD2 (5 bases). Trimming cost V 3 bases and J 6 bases, with 15 bases left between them. The CDR3 is 13 amino acids. CDR1 is GTSNPN, CDR2 SVGIG, per germline (reference sequence). The chain's CDR3 is CAWSGVVASEQYF. The CDR3 DNA sequence: TGTGCCTGGAGCGGCGTGGTAGCGAGCGAGCAGTACTTC.

This chain joins TRBV30 and TRBJ2-7, with D perhaps matching TRBD2 (6 bases). Germline V gene lookup returns CDR1 GTSNPN and CDR2 SVGIG (reference sequence). The CDR3 is 13 amino acids. The V end was cut by 4 bases, the J end by 6 bases, with 16 bases between. The CDR3 sequence: CAWNNLVGGEQYF. The CDR3 DNA reads as TGTGCCTGGAATAATCTGGTGGGGGGCGAGCAGTACTTC.

The chain combines TRBV7-8 with TRBJ2-5; 9 bases line up with TRBD2. After removal of 5 bases from V and 5 bases from J, the junction contained 9 bases not matched to a gene. The CDR3 has 15 residues. Looked up from germline, CDR1 is SGHVS and CDR2 is FQNEAQ. The CDR3 nucleotides read TGTGCCAGCAGCCAGAATAGCGGGAGTGGGGAGACCCAGTACTTC. Its translation: CASSQNSGSGETQYF.